One and the same sample provided the 16 T cell receptor beta chains below, sequenced in a study of shared clonotypes between healthy human individuals. Only in-frame clones appear in the TCRdb table, and some are missing; sequencing was by immunoSEQ multiplex PCR. The repertoire has over a million clones, around 97% of them found once; the top ten carry approximately 1.2%. The material sequenced was naive CD4+ T cells sorted from blood. Subset reported: CD45RA+ positively selected. The receptors stem from a young man in good health.

In this sample, this clone turned up once. The chain couples TRBV19 to TRBJ2-7, with 7 bases identical to TRBD2. V lost 8 bases, J lost 0 bases, and 13 bases stayed unmatched. The CDR3 is 16 amino acids. The germline V gene has CDR1 LNHDA and CDR2 SQIVND (reference sequence). Written as DNA, the CDR3 is TGTGCCAGTGGCCCAGGTCGGGGGGTGAGCTCCTACGAGCAGTACTTC. This translates into CASGPGRGVSSYEQYF.

The chain employs TRBV9 and TRBJ2-2, with 9 positions matching TRBD1. CDR1 SGDLS and CDR2 YYNGEE come from the germline V gene. CDR3 length equals 15 residues. J was trimmed by 4 bases and V by 3 bases; bases with no gene match: 4. The CDR3 DNA sequence: TGTGCCAGCAGCGGGGACAGGGTGTCCACCGGGGAGCTGTTTTTT. Protein product: CASSGDRVSTGELFF.

On this clone itself: Other DNA variants within this sample encode the same CDR3. The chain combines TRBV6-1 with TRBJ2-5; 8 bases are a match to TRBD1. CDR3 length: 14 residues. V was pared by 3 bases and J by 5 bases, with 5 bases of the junction left unmatched. Germline CDR1 reads MNHNS; CDR2 reads SASEGT. In nucleotides, the CDR3 is TGTGCCAGCAGTGAGGACAGGGTGGTGGAGACCCAGTACTTC. This sequence encodes CASSEDRVVETQYF.

The V call is TRBV9, the J call TRBJ2-3, with D unresolved. CDR3 length: 16 residues. Trimming left V 0 bases short and J 4 bases short, with 15 bases between. Germline CDR1 reads SGDLS; CDR2 reads YYNGEE. The CDR3 DNA follows: TGTGCCAGCAGCGTAGGGGTAGATGGCGGCGCAGATACGCAGTATTTT. Translating gives CASSVGVDGGADTQYF.

V usage is TRBV7-9 and J usage is TRBJ1-1; D unclear. Germline V gene data show CDR1 as SEHNR and CDR2 as FQNEAQ (reference sequence). Deletions cut 1 base from V and 1 base from J, with 7 bases between. CDR3 size: 14 residues. CDR3 residues: CASSLVAGNTEAFF. The CDR3, as DNA: TGTGCCAGCAGCTTAGTCGCCGGGAACACTGAAGCTTTCTTT.

The gene calls are TRBV7-8 and TRBJ2-7; TRBD2 agrees at 10 bases. After removal of 5 bases from V and 4 bases from J, the junction contained 11 bases not matched to a gene. The CDR3 is made up of 16 amino acids. Looked up from germline, CDR1 is SGHVS and CDR2 is FQNEAQ. As DNA, the CDR3 is TGTGCCAGCAGCCGAGCCCCGGGACTAGCGACATACGAGCAGTACTTC. It specifies CASSRAPGLATYEQYF.

The chain uses TRBV7-8 and TRBJ2-6; 8 bases are shared with TRBD1. Germline loops: CDR1 SGHVS, CDR2 FQNEAQ. V lost 3 bases to trimming and J lost 0 bases; unmatched junction nucleotides: 4. The CDR3 sequence is 17 residues long. The CDR3, as DNA: TGTGCCAGCAGCTTTGGGACAGGCTTCTCTGGGGCCAACGTCCTGACTTTC. Protein product: CASSFGTGFSGANVLTF.

V and J are TRBV6-1 and TRBJ1-2; D gene ambiguous. Trimming took 3 bases from V and 9 from J, leaving 8 bases between them. Germline-derived CDR1 and CDR2 are MNHNS and SASEGT. The CDR3 covers 11 residues. The CDR3 coding sequence is TGTGCCAGCAGTGAGGTTCAAAGCTACACCTTC. The encoded protein is CASSEVQSYTF.

The chain combines TRBV7-8 with TRBJ2-2, with a possible D match to TRBD2 (6 bases). The V and J ends lost 7 bases and 7 bases respectively, with 16 bases between them. The CDR3 is made up of 14 amino acids. Germline V gives CDR1 SGHVS, CDR2 FQNEAQ. CDR3 DNA: TGTGCCAGCATCCTCGTCGGGGGAGGCGGGGAGCTGTTTTTT. This encodes CASILVGGGGELFF.

The chain uses TRBV27 and TRBJ2-1; no clear D. CDR1 and CDR2 from the germline V gene are MNHEY and SMNVEV (reference sequence). V was trimmed by 3 bases and J by 4 bases, leaving 13 bases between them. The length of the CDR3 is 15 residues. CDR3 DNA sequence: TGTGCCAGCAGTTTCCCGGGTTCGCGGTACAATGAGCAGTTCTTC. The encoded protein is CASSFPGSRYNEQFF.

CDR3 sequence: CASSYSTLRWDEQYF. The CDR3 nucleotides are TGTGCCAGCAGTTACTCGACCCTAAGGTGGGACGAGCAGTACTTC. This rearrangement joins TRBV6-5 to TRBJ2-7; D not resolved. The CDR3 runs to 15 residues. Germline loops: CDR1 MNHEY, CDR2 SVGAGI. The V end lost 0 bases, the J end lost 5 bases, and 14 bases lay between the germline ends.

The V call is TRBV30, the J call TRBJ2-7, with D possibly TRBD2 on 6 matching bases. V shed 2 bases and J shed 13 bases, with 18 bases lying between them. Germline CDR1 GTSNPN, CDR2 SVGIG (reference sequence). This CDR3 region has 12 residues. The CDR3 coding sequence is TGTGCCTGGAGTTCCACCGGGACTCTTAACTACTTC. Amino acid sequence: CAWSSTGTLNYF. Full variable domain (remainder filled in from reference TRBV30 and TRBJ2-7): SQTIHQWPATLVQPVGSPLSLECTVEGTSNPNLYWYRQAAGRGLQLLFYSVGIGQISSEVPQNLSASRPQDRQFILSSKKLLLSDSGFYLCAWSSTGTLNYFGPGTRLTVT.

The chain links TRBV28 to TRBJ2-7; tentatively, D is TRBD2 (6 bases). The CDR3 loop spans 13 amino acids. Trimming removed 6 bases at V and 6 bases at J, with 15 bases between. The germline V gene encodes CDR1 MDHEN and CDR2 SYDVKM. CDR3 bases: TGTGCCAGCAGCGGGACTCCTGGGATCGAGCAGTACTTC. It yields the protein CASSGTPGIEQYF.

The genes are TRBV19 and TRBJ2-1; D perhaps matches TRBD1 (6 bases). Deletions cut 7 bases from V and 0 bases from J, with 13 bases between. The germline gives CDR1 LNHDA, CDR2 SQIVND (reference sequence). The CDR3 extends over 15 amino acids. The CDR3 sequence: CASKGQSLSYNEQFF. CDR3 sequence (DNA): TGTGCCAGTAAGGGACAATCCCTCTCCTACAATGAGCAGTTCTTC.

The chain links TRBV6-5 to TRBJ2-3, with 9 bases identical to TRBD1. This CDR3 is 14 amino acids long. After removal of 7 bases from V and 2 bases from J, the junction contained 4 bases not matched to a gene. Germline loops: CDR1 MNHEY, CDR2 SVGAGI. The CDR3 sequence: CASMRDRVTDTQYF. CDR3 nucleotide sequence: TGTGCCAGCATGCGGGACAGGGTCACAGATACGCAGTATTTT.

V gene TRBV4-1 combines with J gene TRBJ2-5; either TRBD1 or TRBD2 may fit D (5 bases each). There are 14 residues in the CDR3. Between the trimmed V and J ends, which lost 4 bases and 5 bases, there was a span of 14 bases. The V gene's germline CDR1 is MGHRA and CDR2 YSYEKL. CDR3 in amino acids: CASSPPGRRETQYF. The CDR3 region has the DNA TGCGCCAGCAGCCCCCCGGGGCGACGGGAGACCCAGTACTTC.